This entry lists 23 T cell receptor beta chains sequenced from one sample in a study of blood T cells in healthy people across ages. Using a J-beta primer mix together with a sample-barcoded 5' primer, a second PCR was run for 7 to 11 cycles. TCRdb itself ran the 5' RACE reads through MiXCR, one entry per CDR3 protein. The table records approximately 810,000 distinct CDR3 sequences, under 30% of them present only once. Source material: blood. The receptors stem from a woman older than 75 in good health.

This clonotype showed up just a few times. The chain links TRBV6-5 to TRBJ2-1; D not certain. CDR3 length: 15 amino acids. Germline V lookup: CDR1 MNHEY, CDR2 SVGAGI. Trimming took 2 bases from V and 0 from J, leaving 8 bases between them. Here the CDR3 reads CASSYLLGSYNEQFF. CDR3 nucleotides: TGTGCCAGCAGTTACCTCCTGGGCTCCTACAATGAGCAGTTCTTC.

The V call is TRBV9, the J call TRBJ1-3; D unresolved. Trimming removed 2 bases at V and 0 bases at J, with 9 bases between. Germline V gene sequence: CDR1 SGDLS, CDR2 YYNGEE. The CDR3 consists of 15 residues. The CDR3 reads CASSVAGNSGNTIYF. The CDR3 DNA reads TGTGCCAGCAGCGTGGCGGGGAACTCTGGAAACACCATATATTTT.

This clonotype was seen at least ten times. Here the CDR3 DNA reads TGTGCCAGCACCTGGAAACAGGATAAATTTAACTATGGCTACACCTTC. Translating it yields CASTWKQDKFNYGYTF. This chain links TRBV6-1 with TRBJ1-2; the D gene is possibly TRBD1 (5 bases). CDR1 is MNHNS and CDR2 is SASEGT in the germline V gene. The CDR3 length is 16 residues. V shed 7 bases and J shed 1 base, with 19 bases lying between them.

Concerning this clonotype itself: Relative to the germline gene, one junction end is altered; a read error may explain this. CDR3 protein: CASSQGTGERSTDAQYF. The CDR3 DNA reads as TGTGCCAGCAGTCAGGGGACAGGGGAACGGAGCACAGATGCGCAGTATTTT. This chain uses TRBV12-3 or TRBV12-4 with TRBJ2-3; 10 bases agree with TRBD1. The CDR3 consists of 17 residues.

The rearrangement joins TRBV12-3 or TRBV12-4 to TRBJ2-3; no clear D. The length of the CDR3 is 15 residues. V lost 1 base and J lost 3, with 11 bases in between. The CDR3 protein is CASSLEPSRTDTQYF. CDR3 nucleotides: TGTGCCAGCAGTTTAGAACCCAGTCGGACAGATACGCAGTATTTT.

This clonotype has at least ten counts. The chain's CDR3 is CASRVGTVGGKCQYF. The DNA of the CDR3 is TGTGCCAGCAGGGTTGGGACAGTCGGGGGAAAGTGCCAGTACTTC. This rearrangement joins TRBV12-3 or TRBV12-4 to TRBJ2-7, with TRBD1 as a possible D gene (7 bases). The CDR3 has 15 residues. Trimming shortened V by 6 bases and J by 10 bases, and 25 bases separated the two germline ends.

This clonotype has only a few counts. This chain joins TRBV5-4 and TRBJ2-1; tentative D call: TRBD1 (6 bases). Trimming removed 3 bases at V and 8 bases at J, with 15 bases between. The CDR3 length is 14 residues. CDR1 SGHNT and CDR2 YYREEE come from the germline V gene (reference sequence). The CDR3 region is CASSSEWGPDEQFF. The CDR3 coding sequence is TGTGCCAGCAGCTCCGAGTGGGGGCCCGATGAGCAGTTCTTC.

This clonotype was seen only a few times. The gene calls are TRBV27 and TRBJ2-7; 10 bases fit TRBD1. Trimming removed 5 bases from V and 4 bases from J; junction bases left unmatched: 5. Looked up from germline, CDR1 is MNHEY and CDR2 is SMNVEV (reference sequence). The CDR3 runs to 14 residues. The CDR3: CASSVDRGCYEQYF. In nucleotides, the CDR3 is TGTGCCAGCAGTGTGGACAGGGGGTGTTACGAGCAGTACTTC.

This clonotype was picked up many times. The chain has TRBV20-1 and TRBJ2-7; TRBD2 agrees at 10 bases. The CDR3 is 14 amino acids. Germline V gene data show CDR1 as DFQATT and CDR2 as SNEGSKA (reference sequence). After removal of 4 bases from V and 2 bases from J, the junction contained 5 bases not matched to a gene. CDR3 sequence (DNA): TGCAGTGCTAAGCGGGGGGGAACCACCTACGAGCAGTACTTC. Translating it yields CSAKRGGTTYEQYF.

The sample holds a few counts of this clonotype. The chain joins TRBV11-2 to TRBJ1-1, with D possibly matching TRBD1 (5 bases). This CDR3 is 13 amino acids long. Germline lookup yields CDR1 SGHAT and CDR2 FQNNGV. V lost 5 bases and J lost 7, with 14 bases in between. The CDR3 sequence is CASSPGPSVEAFF. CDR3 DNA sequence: TGTGCCAGCAGCCCGGGACCGTCCGTTGAAGCTTTCTTT. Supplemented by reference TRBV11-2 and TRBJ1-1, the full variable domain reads EAGVAQSPRYKIIEKRQSVAFWCNPISGHATLYWYQQILGQGPKLLIQFQNNGVVDDSQLPKDRFSAERLKGVDSTLKIQPAKLEDSAVYLCASSPGPSVEAFFGQGTRLTVV.

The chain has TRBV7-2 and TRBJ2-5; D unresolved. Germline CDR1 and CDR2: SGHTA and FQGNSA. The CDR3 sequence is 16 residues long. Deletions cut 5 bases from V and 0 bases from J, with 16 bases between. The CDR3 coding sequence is TGTGCCAGCAGCCAGGTTACGGGTCCTTACCAAGAGACCCAGTACTTC. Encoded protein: CASSQVTGPYQETQYF.

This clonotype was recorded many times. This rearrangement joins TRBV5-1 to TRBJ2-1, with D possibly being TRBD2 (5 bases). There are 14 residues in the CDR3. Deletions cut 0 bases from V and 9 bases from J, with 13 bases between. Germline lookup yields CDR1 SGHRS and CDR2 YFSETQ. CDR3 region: CASSLATARGEQFF. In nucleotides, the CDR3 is TGCGCCAGCAGCTTGGCAACAGCTCGGGGTGAGCAGTTCTTC. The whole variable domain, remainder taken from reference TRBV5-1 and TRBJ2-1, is KAGVTQTPRYLIKTRGQQVTLSCSPISGHRSVSWYQQTPGQGLQFLFEYFSETQRNKGNFPGRFSGRQFSNSRSEMNVSTLELGDSALYLCASSLATARGEQFFGPGTRLTVL.

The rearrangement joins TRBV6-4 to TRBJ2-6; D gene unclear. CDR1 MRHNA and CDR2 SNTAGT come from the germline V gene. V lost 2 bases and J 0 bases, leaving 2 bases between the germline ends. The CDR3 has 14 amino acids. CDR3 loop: CASSDRSGANVLTF. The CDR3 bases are TGTGCCAGCAGTGACCGCTCTGGGGCCAACGTCCTGACTTTC.

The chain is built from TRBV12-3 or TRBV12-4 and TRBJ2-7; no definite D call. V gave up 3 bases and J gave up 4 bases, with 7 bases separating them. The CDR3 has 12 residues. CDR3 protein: CASSFIRYEQYF. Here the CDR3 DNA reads TGTGCCAGCAGTTTTATCAGATACGAGCAGTACTTC.

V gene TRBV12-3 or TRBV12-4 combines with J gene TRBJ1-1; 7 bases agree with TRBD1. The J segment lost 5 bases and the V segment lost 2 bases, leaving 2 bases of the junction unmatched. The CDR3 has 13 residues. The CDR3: CASSLSRGTEAFF. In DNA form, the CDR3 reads TGTGCCAGCAGTTTAAGCAGGGGGACTGAAGCTTTCTTT.

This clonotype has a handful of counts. CDR3: CASAGGNTEAFF. CDR3 DNA: TGTGCCAGCGCAGGGGGGAACACTGAAGCTTTCTTT. The chain combines TRBV7-2 with TRBJ1-1; 7 nucleotides match TRBD1. The junction had 1 base not matched to a gene; V was cut back by 8 bases and J by 1 base. The CDR3 is 12 residues long. Germline CDR1 reads SGHTA; CDR2 reads FQGNSA.

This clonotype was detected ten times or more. CDR3 sequence: CASSTGQGVVVETQYF. In nucleotides, the CDR3 is TGTGCCAGCAGTACCGGACAGGGGGTTGTTGTGGAGACCCAGTACTTC. The chain employs TRBV12-3 or TRBV12-4 and TRBJ2-5; 10 nucleotides agree with TRBD1. This CDR3 spans 16 amino acids. Germline trimming cut 5 bases from V and 5 bases from J; bases unmatched to any gene: 11.

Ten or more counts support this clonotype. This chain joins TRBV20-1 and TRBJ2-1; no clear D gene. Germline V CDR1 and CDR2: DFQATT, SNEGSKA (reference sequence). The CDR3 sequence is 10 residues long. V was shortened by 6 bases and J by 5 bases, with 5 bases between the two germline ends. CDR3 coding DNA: TGCAGTGCCTCAGACAATGAGCAGTTCTTC. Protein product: CSASDNEQFF.

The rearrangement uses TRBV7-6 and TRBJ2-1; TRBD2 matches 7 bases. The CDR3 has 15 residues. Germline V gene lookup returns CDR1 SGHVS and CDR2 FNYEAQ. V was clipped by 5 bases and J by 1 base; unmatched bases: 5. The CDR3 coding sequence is TGTGCCAGCAGCACGGGGGGTGGATCCTACAATGAGCAGTTCTTC. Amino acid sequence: CASSTGGGSYNEQFF. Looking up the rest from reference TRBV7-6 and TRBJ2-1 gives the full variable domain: GAGVSQSPRYKVTKRGQDVALRCDPISGHVSLYWYRQALGQGPEFLTYFNYEAQQDKSGLPNDRFSAERPEGSISTLTIQRTEQRDSAMYRCASSTGGGSYNEQFFGPGTRLTVL.

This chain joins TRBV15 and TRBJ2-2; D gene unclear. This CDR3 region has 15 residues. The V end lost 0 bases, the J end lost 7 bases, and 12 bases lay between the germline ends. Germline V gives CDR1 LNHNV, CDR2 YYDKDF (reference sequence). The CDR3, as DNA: TGTGCCACCAGCAGAGAACGCCGGGTTATCGGGGAGCTGTTTTTT. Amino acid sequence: CATSRERRVIGELFF.

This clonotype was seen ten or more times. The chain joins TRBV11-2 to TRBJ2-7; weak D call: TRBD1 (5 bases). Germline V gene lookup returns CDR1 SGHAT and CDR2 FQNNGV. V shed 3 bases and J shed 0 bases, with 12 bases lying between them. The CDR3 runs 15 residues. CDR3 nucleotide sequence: TGTGCCAGCAGCTTCTTAGAACAGGCCTCCTACGAGCAGTACTTC. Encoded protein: CASSFLEQASYEQYF. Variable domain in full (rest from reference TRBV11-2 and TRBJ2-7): EAGVAQSPRYKIIEKRQSVAFWCNPISGHATLYWYQQILGQGPKLLIQFQNNGVVDDSQLPKDRFSAERLKGVDSTLKIQPAKLEDSAVYLCASSFLEQASYEQYFGPGTRLTVT.

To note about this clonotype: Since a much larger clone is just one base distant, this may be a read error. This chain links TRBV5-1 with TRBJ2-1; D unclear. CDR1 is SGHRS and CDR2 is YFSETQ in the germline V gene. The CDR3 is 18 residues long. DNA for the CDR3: TGCGCCAGCAGCCCGGCCCCCTTGGGTTTCAGCTCCTACAATGGGCAGTTCTTC. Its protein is CASSPAPLGFSSYNGQFF.

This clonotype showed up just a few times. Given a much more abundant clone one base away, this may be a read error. CDR3 DNA sequence: TGTGCCAGCAGCCTGGGACAGGGGGTAGGGCAAGAGGCCCAGTACTTC. This gives the protein CASSLGQGVGQEAQYF. The V gene is TRBV6-5, the J gene TRBJ2-5; TRBD1 matches at 11 bases. The CDR3 spans 16 residues. The germline V gene has CDR1 MNHEY and CDR2 SVGAGI.